The sequence of this T cell receptor (beta chain) was determined in a study of cytomegalovirus exposure and HLA in healthy donors. Study summary: Approximately 170 million T cells yielded under 130 million unique TCR beta sequences in earlier analysis. General study findings and limits: A previous analysis found most TCR beta V segments productive roughly 90% or roughly 30% of the time. Reportedly, HLA-A and HLA-B alleles of most subjects were accurately predicted from TCR beta.

The CDR3 is 16 residues long. CDR1 MGHRA and CDR2 YSYEKL come from the germline V gene. V was trimmed by 0 bases and J by 5 bases, leaving 17 bases between them. Use of 60 Vbeta and 13 Jbeta primers characterized the PCR. Sequencing used immunoSEQ multiplex PCR; TCRdb keeps in-frame clones, though not all of them. The sample holds 100,000 or so clones, more than 75% seen once. This clone has only one observation. Its target is not known. The study sampled nominally healthy donors, though unrecorded immune exposures were likely. The source of this sequence is a man in his late teens or twenties in good health and CMV-seronegative. Sequenced material: PBMCs. This chain links TRBV4-1 with TRBJ2-7; the D gene is possibly TRBD1 (5 bases). CDR3 nucleotide sequence: TGCGCCAGCAGCCAAGACACTCGGACCTTCAGGGACGAGCAGTACTTC. Translated: CASSQDTRTFRDEQYF.